A single sample is the source of the 2 T cell receptor beta chains below, sequenced in a study of T cell responses to AZD1222 COVID-19 vaccine. Assay: immunoSEQ multiplex PCR; the TCRdb copy retains only in-frame clones and omits some. Found here are about 120,000 clones, 80% to 90% of them singletons; the top ten hold 9% to 9.5%. The material was peripheral blood, obtained on day 0 of AZD1222 vaccination. The receptors here all came from an adult in good health.

J is TRBJ2-7 and V is TRBV7-8; 7 bases are a match to TRBD2. This CDR3 spans 14 amino acids. The germline V gene has CDR1 SGHVS and CDR2 FQNEAQ. After removal of 0 bases from V and 5 bases from J, the junction contained 4 bases not matched to a gene. CDR3 in amino acids: CASSLAGRGNEQYF. The CDR3, as DNA: TGTGCCAGCAGCTTAGCAGGGCGGGGGAACGAGCAGTACTTC.

This clone was counted once. This chain uses TRBV7-8 with TRBJ1-1, with a possible D match to TRBD1 (6 bases). V shed 5 bases and J shed 3 bases, with 16 bases lying between them. The CDR3 loop spans 15 amino acids. Germline V gene lookup returns CDR1 SGHVS and CDR2 FQNEAQ. The DNA for the CDR3 is TGTGCCAGCAGCCCTAGTTTTACAGGGTACACTGAAGCTTTCTTT. This translates into CASSPSFTGYTEAFF.